Each of the 18 T cell receptor beta chains below was sequenced from the same sample in a study of blood T cell repertoires in COVID-19 (dated by TCRdb to 2019 to 2021). Libraries were constructed by the immunoSEQ multiplex PCR assay. TCRdb provides this immuneACCESS table in a form limited to in-frame rearrangements. Some clones are lacking; in checked studies, under half of them reflect an unresolved V gene, and why the rest are absent is not known. The sample table shows 200,000 to 300,000 clones, and 87% are seen once. The leading ten clones occupy about 1.6% of the sample. The material sequenced was peripheral blood. The receptors derive from a woman aged 40-49 years who had recovered from COVID-19.

The chain uses TRBV9 and TRBJ1-3; D is perhaps TRBD1 (6 bases). The CDR3 is 16 residues long. The germline gives CDR1 SGDLS, CDR2 YYNGEE. Trimming shortened V by 0 bases and J by 4 bases, and 14 bases separated the two germline ends. CDR3 coding DNA: TGTGCCAGCAGCGTAGCCCCCCGACAGGACGGAAACACCATATATTTT. It codes for CASSVAPRQDGNTIYF.

The chain has TRBV1 and TRBJ2-7; the table's TRBD2 call for D was not verified on the DNA. TRBV1 is flagged as a pseudogene. The CDR3 contains 14 residues. CDR3 nucleotides: TGCACCAGCAGCCCAGACCGCGGGGTACACGAGCAGTACTTC. As protein: CTSSPDRGVHEQYF.

This chain links TRBV7-6 with TRBJ1-2, with 11 bases identical to TRBD1. The CDR3 loop spans 15 amino acids. Trimming took 1 base from V and 6 from J; bases not matched to a gene: 4. The V gene's germline CDR1 is SGHVS and CDR2 FNYEAQ. DNA for the CDR3: TGTGCCAGCAGCTTAGGGCCGGGACAGGGGGATGGCTACACCTTC. This encodes CASSLGPGQGDGYTF. Using reference TRBV7-6 and TRBJ1-2 for the parts outside the CDR3, the full variable domain is GAGVSQSPRYKVTKRGQDVALRCDPISGHVSLYWYRQALGQGPEFLTYFNYEAQQDKSGLPNDRFSAERPEGSISTLTIQRTEQRDSAMYRCASSLGPGQGDGYTFGSGTRLTVV.

This clone was counted a few times. The chain links TRBV5-1 to TRBJ1-3; D may be TRBD1 (5 bases). The germline V gene encodes CDR1 SGHRS and CDR2 YFSETQ. Trimming removed 5 bases at V and 2 bases at J, with 14 bases between. This CDR3 is 15 amino acids long. CDR3 in amino acids: CASSPLGQTGNTIYF. The CDR3, as DNA: TGCGCCAGCAGTCCCTTGGGGCAGACTGGAAACACCATATATTTT.

This clone came up once. The chain carries TRBV10-2 and TRBJ1-2; D remains ambiguous. Trimming took 5 bases from V and 4 from J, leaving 17 bases between them. The CDR3 contains 15 residues. Germline lookup yields CDR1 WSHSY and CDR2 SAAADI. For the CDR3, the DNA is TGCGCCAGCAGTTCCCCCTGGGAGACGGCCTATGGCTACACCTTC. It codes for CASSSPWETAYGYTF.

This clone was detected only once. The V and J genes are TRBV5-4 and TRBJ1-2; TRBD1 aligns across 8 bases. Germline CDR1 SGHNT, CDR2 YYREEE (reference sequence). The CDR3 has 14 residues. V shed 1 base and J 2 bases; nucleotides not matched to a gene: 1. CDR3 DNA: TGTGCCAGCAGCTTGCCAGGGGGCAACTATGGCTACACCTTC. Its protein product is CASSLPGGNYGYTF.

Comment on this clone: No DNA is shown, since the ends of the CDR3 on it are uncertain; the CDR3 is the one TCRdb lists. This chain joins TRBV7-2 and TRBJ2-5; TRBD2 is the table's D call and was not checked against the DNA. Looked up from germline, CDR1 is SGHTA and CDR2 is FQGNSA. The CDR3 adds up to 13 amino acids, both ends counted. This CDR3 reads CASSLVAGGSPNF.

The J gene is TRBJ2-7, the V gene TRBV7-9, with 7 bases that match TRBD1. The germline V gene has CDR1 SEHNR and CDR2 FQNEAQ (reference sequence). Germline trimming cut 5 bases from V and 6 bases from J; bases unmatched to any gene: 10. This CDR3 is built from 14 residues. CDR3 amino acids: CASSPHHRDSEQYF. The DNA of the CDR3 is TGTGCCAGCAGCCCCCACCACAGGGACAGCGAGCAGTACTTC.

The chain is built from TRBV6-4 and TRBJ2-2; 9 bases fit TRBD1. The V and J ends lost 4 bases and 6 bases, in that order; junction bases with no gene match: 3. The CDR3 is 14 residues long. Germline V gene sequence: CDR1 MRHNA, CDR2 SNTAGT. The CDR3 loop is CASSGDRASGELFF. The CDR3 region has the DNA TGTGCCAGCAGTGGGGACAGGGCCTCCGGGGAGCTGTTTTTT.

The chain couples TRBV11-3 to TRBJ2-6; 12 nucleotides agree with TRBD1. The CDR3 totals 23 residues. Germline V gives CDR1 SGHNT, CDR2 YENEEA. With 0 bases clipped from V and 4 bases from J, the junction kept 19 bases outside the gene matches. CDR3 DNA: TGTGCCAGCAGCTTAGAGGGCCACCTACGGGGGACAGGGGGCCTGGGAGGGGCCAACGTCCTGACTTTC. Amino acid sequence: CASSLEGHLRGTGGLGGANVLTF.

This chain connects TRBV5-6 to TRBJ1-2; TRBD1 aligns across 8 bases. The CDR3 loop spans 13 amino acids. V dropped 5 bases and J dropped 2; count of bases not matched to a gene: 2. CDR1 is SGHDT, CDR2 YYEEEE, per germline. In DNA, the CDR3 is TGTGCCAGCAGACGACAGGGGAACTATGGCTACACCTTC. This encodes CASRRQGNYGYTF.

The chain joins TRBV7-6 to TRBJ2-2; D might be TRBD1 (5 bases). The germline CDR1 and CDR2 sequences are SGHVS and FNYEAQ. Trimming shortened V by 2 bases and J by 0 bases, and 13 bases separated the two germline ends. The CDR3 is 17 residues long. CDR3 DNA sequence: TGTGCCAGCAGCTTAATCTCGACAGTCGCGAACACCGGGGAGCTGTTTTTT. Residues: CASSLISTVANTGELFF.

This sequence joins TRBV20-1 and TRBJ1-5; D perhaps matches TRBD1 (6 bases). V shed 3 bases and J shed 2 bases, with 8 bases lying between them. CDR3 length: 13 residues. Germline CDR1 DFQATT, CDR2 SNEGSKA (reference sequence). DNA for the CDR3: TGCAGTGCTAGTGGGGGGCGCAATCAGCCCCAGCATTTT. Protein: CSASGGRNQPQHF.

CDR3 nucleotides: TGTGCCAGCAGCTTAGCACAGGGAGGAAACACCATATATTTT. Translated: CASSLAQGGNTIYF. V gene TRBV7-9 combines with J gene TRBJ1-3; D may be TRBD1 (6 bases). Trimming took off 0 bases at V and 4 bases at J, with 7 bases between the two ends. The CDR3 is 14 amino acids. Germline V gene lookup returns CDR1 SEHNR and CDR2 FQNEAQ (reference sequence).

This rearrangement joins TRBV5-6 to TRBJ2-7; TRBD1 matches 9 bases. The V segment lost 4 bases and the J segment 0 bases; nucleotides outside the gene matches: 8. From germline, CDR1 is SGHDT and CDR2 YYEEEE. CDR3 length: 16 amino acids. DNA of the CDR3: TGTGCCAGCAGCCGTACGAACAGGGGGCTCTCCTACGAGCAGTACTTC. Amino acids: CASSRTNRGLSYEQYF.

The chain has TRBV5-6 and TRBJ2-1, with 7 bases that match TRBD2. This CDR3 comprises 17 residues. Trimming at V came to 1 base and at J to 0 bases, leaving 7 bases not matched to a gene. Looked up from germline, CDR1 is SGHDT and CDR2 is YYEEEE. The CDR3 coding sequence is TGTGCCAGCAGCTTGAGGGGAGGGACTCCCTCCTACAATGAGCAGTTCTTC. Translating it yields CASSLRGGTPSYNEQFF.

The J gene is TRBJ2-3, the V gene TRBV7-8; TRBD2 agrees at 7 bases. The V gene end was trimmed by 2 bases and the J gene end by 1 base; junction bases not matched to a gene: 12. CDR1 and CDR2 (germline): SGHVS, FQNEAQ. The CDR3 is 18 amino acids. The CDR3 region is CASSLPVNGGWGTDTQYF. The CDR3 bases are TGTGCCAGCAGCTTACCAGTAAACGGGGGGTGGGGCACAGATACGCAGTATTTT.

This chain links TRBV25-1 with TRBJ1-2, with D unresolved. Germline V lookup: CDR1 MGHDK, CDR2 SYGVNS. CDR3 length equals 14 residues. Between the trimmed V and J ends, which lost 1 base and 6 bases, there was a span of 12 bases. For the CDR3, the DNA is TGTGCCAGCAGTGAATGGTGGGAGGTTAATGGCTACACCTTC. Translation gives CASSEWWEVNGYTF.